This T cell receptor (beta chain) came from a study of monozygotic twins with inflammatory bowel disease. The CDR3 consists of 14 residues. CDR1 and CDR2 (germline): MDHEN, SYDVKM. With the 5' RACE reads reprocessed, TCRdb shows one record per CDR3 protein and no DNA. The data show about 130,000 distinct CDR3 sequences, and the top ten clones hold 0.95% to 1.5%. The gene calls are TRBV28 and TRBJ1-1; TCRdb's D gene call, TRBD1, goes unchecked for lack of DNA. The source material was blood. This TCR was sampled from a human donor with ulcerative colitis or Crohn's disease, or a healthy co-twin of an affected twin (not recorded which). The CDR3 spells CASRATGGLGEAFF.